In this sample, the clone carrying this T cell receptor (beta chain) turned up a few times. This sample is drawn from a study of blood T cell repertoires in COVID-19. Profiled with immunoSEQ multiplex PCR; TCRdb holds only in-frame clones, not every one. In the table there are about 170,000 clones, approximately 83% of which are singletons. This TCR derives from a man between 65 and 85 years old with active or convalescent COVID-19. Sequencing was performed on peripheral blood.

The CDR3 DNA reads as TGTGCCAGCAGTTACTCACCGTGGTACGAGGAAGCTTTCTTT. Its protein product is CASSYSPWYEEAFF. V is TRBV6-5 and J is TRBJ1-1; no clear D. The CDR3 extends over 14 amino acids. Germline-derived CDR1 and CDR2 are MNHEY and SVGAGI. Deletions cut 0 bases from V and 8 bases from J, with 13 bases between.